A selection of T cell receptor beta chains follows, all from one sample in a study of CD8 T cells in Susac syndrome. TCRdb re-analysed the immunoSEQ multiplex PCR reads in MiXCR, keeping a single row per CDR3 protein. The sample includes about 300,000 distinct CDR3 sequences, roughly 85% seen only once; the top ten take 0.21%. What was sequenced was CD8+ T cells from PBMCs. These receptors originate from a human donor with multiple sclerosis. CDR3s include the opening cysteine and the closing phenylalanine or tryptophan. A D gene is named only where the DNA matches it firmly. A row's size may be missing; if present it is once, few, many or a size class.

TRBJ2-3	TRBV28	TRBD2	NA	CASRKPGLAGEGSTDTQYF	TGTGCCAGCAGAAAACCGGGACTAGCGGGAGAAGGGAGCACAGATACGCAGTATTTT
TRBJ2-1	TRBV5-1	TRBD1	NA	CASRPGTGVNEQFF	TGCGCCAGCCGCCCCGGGACAGGGGTTAATGAGCAGTTCTTC
TRBJ2-1	TRBV7-8	NA	NA	CASSLESGTYNEQFF	TGTGCCAGCAGCTTAGAGAGCGGCACCTACAATGAGCAGTTCTTC
TRBJ1-1	TRBV28	NA	NA	CASTPGWKSTEAFF	TGTGCCAGCACTCCCGGTTGGAAGAGCACTGAAGCTTTCTTT
TRBJ2-2	TRBV14	NA	NA	CASSLRGWGTGELFF	TGTGCCAGCAGCCTGCGGGGATGGGGTACCGGGGAGCTGTTTTTT
TRBJ1-2	TRBV30	NA	few	CAWSVLGEGYTF	TGTGCCTGGAGTGTACTAGGAGAGGGCTACACCTTC
TRBJ2-2	TRBV13	NA	NA	CASRPGPPNTGELFF	TGTGCCAGCAGGCCGGGACCCCCGAACACCGGGGAGCTGTTTTTT
TRBJ2-1	TRBV20-1	NA	NA	CSAQVWEQFF	TGCAGTGCTCAGGTCTGGGAGCAGTTCTTC
TRBJ2-7	TRBV7-7	NA	NA	CASSLAFTSRTYEQYF	TGTGCCAGCAGCTTAGCGTTCACTAGCAGGACCTACGAGCAGTACTTC
TRBJ2-5	TRBV11-2	TRBD2	NA	CASSLGASGRALGETQYF	TGTGCCAGCAGCTTAGGAGCTAGCGGGAGGGCCCTAGGGGAGACCCAGTACTTC
TRBJ2-7	TRBV19	NA	NA	CASSPRIETYEQYF	TGTGCCAGTAGTCCCCGGATCGAAACCTACGAGCAGTACTTC
TRBJ1-2	TRBV9	TRBD1	NA	CASSTRDREAGSHRDNYGYTF	TGTGCCAGCAGTACACGGGACAGGGAAGCAGGGAGCCACCGCGATAACTATGGCTACACCTTC
TRBJ2-1	TRBV3-1	TRBD2	NA	CASSQDPSGRVYNEQFF	TGTGCCAGCAGCCAAGACCCTAGCGGGAGGGTATACAATGAGCAGTTCTTC
TRBJ1-5	TRBV6-2/TRBV6-3	NA	NA	CASSYEWAGYQPQHF	TGTGCCAGCAGTTACGAATGGGCAGGGTATCAGCCCCAGCATTTT
TRBJ1-5	TRBV6-2/TRBV6-3	TRBD1	once	CASSYRDRGADQPQHF	TGTGCCAGCAGTTACCGGGACAGGGGAGCGGATCAGCCCCAGCATTTT
TRBJ2-4	TRBV12-3/TRBV12-4	NA	NA	CASKKGFSPLLNIQYF	TGTGCCAGCAAAAAGGGGTTTTCCCCGTTATTGAACATTCAGTACTTC
TRBJ2-1	TRBV3-1	TRBD2	NA	CASSQVGRLADYNEQFF	TGTGCCAGCAGCCAAGTCGGCAGACTAGCGGATTACAATGAGCAGTTCTTC
TRBJ2-3	TRBV10-3	TRBD2	once	CAISDAGERDTQYF	TGTGCCATCAGTGACGCGGGAGAGCGAGATACGCAGTATTTT
TRBJ2-2	TRBV7-2	NA	NA	CASTPAGQYTGELFF	TGTGCCAGCACCCCAGCCGGACAGTACACCGGGGAGCTGTTTTTT
TRBJ2-2	TRBV13	NA	NA	CASSLDLQIGELFF	TGTGCCAGCAGCTTAGATCTGCAGATCGGGGAGCTGTTTTTT
TRBJ2-3	TRBV30	TRBD2	NA	CAWSVPDVSGGRFSTDTQYF	TGTGCCTGGAGTGTACCCGACGTTAGCGGGGGACGGTTTAGCACAGATACGCAGTATTTT
TRBJ2-7	TRBV20-1	NA	NA	CSARDGGTYEQYF	TGCAGTGCTAGAGATGGGGGGACCTACGAGCAGTACTTC
TRBJ1-2	TRBV29-1	NA	NA	CSVVEASYGYTF	TGCAGCGTTGTAGAGGCCTCCTATGGCTACACCTTC
TRBJ2-3	TRBV5-1	NA	few	CASSFFGQLFTDTQYF	TGCGCCAGCAGCTTCTTTGGACAGCTTTTCACAGATACGCAGTATTTT
TRBJ2-4	TRBV28	NA	NA	CASSSRLNIQYF	TGTGCCAGCAGTTCGAGACTAAACATTCAGTACTTC
TRBJ1-2	TRBV7-8	NA	NA	CASSLVSQGYGYTF	TGTGCCAGCAGCTTAGTTAGCCAGGGCTATGGCTACACCTTC
TRBJ2-5	TRBV7-9	NA	NA	CASSFIRSGQETQYF	TGTGCCAGCAGCTTTATCAGGAGCGGCCAAGAGACCCAGTACTTC
TRBJ1-5	TRBV6-2/TRBV6-3	NA	NA	CASSYQEHSNQPQHF	TGTGCCAGCAGTTACCAAGAACATAGCAATCAGCCCCAGCATTTT
TRBJ1-2	TRBV27	NA	NA	CASSFAGANYGYTF	TGTGCCAGCAGTTTCGCCGGGGCCAACTATGGCTACACCTTC
TRBJ1-5	TRBV2	TRBD1	NA	CASSAQGAWGNQPQHF	TGTGCCAGCAGCGCCCAGGGGGCTTGGGGCAATCAGCCCCAGCATTTT
TRBJ1-2	TRBV7-9	NA	NA	CASSLAVGADYGYTF	TGTGCCAGCAGCTTAGCGGTAGGGGCTGACTATGGCTACACCTTC
TRBJ2-7	TRBV28	TRBD2	few	CASSFPRVVAGGDEQYF	TGTGCCAGCAGTTTCCCTAGGGTGGTAGCGGGAGGAGACGAGCAGTACTTC
TRBJ1-4	TRBV21-1	NA	NA	CASSPGGQGSANEKLFF	TGTGCCAGCAGCCCCGGAGGACAGGGGTCGGCTAATGAAAAACTGTTTTTT
TRBJ1-1	TRBV5-5	NA	NA	CASSLFVGGTEAFF	TGTGCCAGCAGCTTGTTTGTCGGGGGTACTGAAGCTTTCTTT
TRBJ2-1	TRBV7-9	TRBD2	NA	CASSPNFGTSVYNEQFF	TGTGCCAGCAGCCCCAATTTCGGGACTAGCGTATACAATGAGCAGTTCTTC
TRBJ2-7	TRBV5-1	TRBD1	NA	CASSYGTGNGEQYF	TGCGCCAGCAGCTACGGGACAGGGAACGGCGAGCAGTACTTC
TRBJ1-5	TRBV30	TRBD1	NA	CAWREGQGPALLENQPQHF	TGTGCCTGGAGGGAGGGACAGGGGCCTGCCCTACTAGAAAATCAGCCCCAGCATTTT
TRBJ2-1	TRBV4-3	NA	NA	CASSTHGGNEQFF	TGCGCCAGCAGCACCCACGGGGGCAATGAGCAGTTCTTC
TRBJ2-1	TRBV29-1	NA	NA	CSVDGYNEQFF	TGCAGCGTTGACGGGTACAATGAGCAGTTCTTC
TRBJ1-5	TRBV6-2/TRBV6-3	NA	few	CASGPGLHSNQPQHF	TGTGCCAGCGGTCCGGGCCTACATAGCAATCAGCCCCAGCATTTT
TRBJ1-4	TRBV9	NA	NA	CASSVAGDVLEVGTEKLFF	TGTGCCAGCAGCGTAGCAGGGGACGTTCTGGAAGTTGGGACGGAAAAACTGTTTTTT
TRBJ1-5	TRBV12-3/TRBV12-4	NA	NA	CASSPPGLGGQPQHF	TGTGCCAGCAGTCCCCCGGGACTGGGGGGTCAGCCCCAGCATTTT
TRBJ1-1	TRBV19	TRBD1	NA	CASADRGYTEAFF	TGTGCCAGCGCGGACAGGGGATACACTGAAGCTTTCTTT
TRBJ2-7	TRBV29-1	NA	NA	CSVSKDSLKLDEQYF	TGCAGCGTCTCGAAGGACTCCCTTAAACTTGACGAGCAGTACTTC
TRBJ2-7	TRBV7-9	NA	NA	CASSSSGTLHEQYF	TGTGCCAGCAGCTCGTCAGGAACGCTTCACGAGCAGTACTTC
TRBJ1-6	TRBV9	NA	NA	CASSERAYNSPLHF	TGTGCCAGCAGCGAAAGGGCGTATAATTCACCCCTCCACTTT
TRBJ2-7	TRBV11-2	TRBD1	once	CASSLYGTGTYEQYF	TGTGCCAGCAGCTTATACGGGACAGGGACCTACGAGCAGTACTTC
TRBJ2-1	TRBV4-3	NA	NA	CASSQEAVSYNEQFF	TGCGCCAGCAGCCAAGAAGCCGTCTCCTACAATGAGCAGTTCTTC
TRBJ2-1	TRBV14	NA	NA	CASSRMTISPRGNEQFF	TGTGCCAGCAGCCGTATGACCATAAGCCCTCGGGGGAATGAGCAGTTCTTC
TRBJ1-4	TRBV7-9	NA	NA	CASSLVIQTTNEKLFF	TGTGCCAGCAGCTTAGTTATACAGACAACTAATGAAAAACTGTTTTTT
TRBJ2-7	TRBV7-6	NA	NA	CASSYSGGEGEQYF	TGTGCCAGCAGCTATAGCGGAGGAGAGGGCGAGCAGTACTTC
TRBJ1-2	TRBV12-3/TRBV12-4	NA	NA	CASTRSLGQNYGYTF	TGTGCCAGCACCCGGAGCTTAGGACAGAACTATGGCTACACCTTC
TRBJ2-7	TRBV29-1	TRBD2	NA	CSVDGLAGGVSSYEQYF	TGCAGCGTTGATGGGCTAGCGGGAGGGGTTAGCTCCTACGAGCAGTACTTC
TRBJ1-2	TRBV29-1	NA	NA	CSVVTLNGYTF	TGCAGCGTTGTCACCCTTAATGGCTACACCTTC
TRBJ2-2	TRBV19	NA	NA	CASSRQANTGELFF	TGTGCCAGTTCCCGACAGGCGAACACCGGGGAGCTGTTTTTT
TRBJ1-1	TRBV7-3	NA	NA	CASSSPGHPEAFF	TGTGCCAGCAGCTCCCCGGGACACCCTGAAGCTTTCTTT
TRBJ2-5	TRBV4-3	NA	NA	CASSPGNEGTAYQETQYF	TGCGCCAGCAGCCCGGGCAATGAGGGAACAGCGTACCAAGAGACCCAGTACTTC
TRBJ2-7	TRBV27	TRBD2	NA	CASSLRAGWGVYEQYF	TGTGCCAGCAGTTTGAGAGCGGGATGGGGGGTCTACGAGCAGTACTTC
TRBJ2-1	TRBV23-1	NA	NA	CASSRPPLTSSFF	TGCGCCAGCAGTCGTCCTCCACTCACGAGTTCGTTCTTC
TRBJ2-5	TRBV5-4	TRBD2	NA	CASSFPRLAAQETQYF	TGTGCCAGCAGCTTCCCCCGTCTAGCGGCTCAAGAGACCCAGTACTTC